A single sample is the source of the 10 T cell receptor beta chains below, sequenced in a study of blood T cell repertoires in COVID-19 (dated by TCRdb to the early 2020s). Preparation of the library involved the immunoSEQ multiplex PCR assay. This is the immuneACCESS table as TCRdb keeps it, with only in-frame sequences that have V and J called. A part of the clones is gone; compared with another copy, unresolved V genes explain less than half, and the rest is unexplained. The sample data list 150,000 or so clones, and 75% to 85% of these were observed just once. The top ten clones comprise roughly 8.9% of the sample. Sequencing was carried out using peripheral blood. Receptors originate from a woman aged 45 to 65 with acute or convalescent COVID-19.

The CDR3 here is CASSNGQGRYGYTF. The CDR3 DNA sequence: TGTGCCAGCAGTAACGGACAGGGGAGATATGGCTACACCTTC. V gene TRBV6-5 combines with J gene TRBJ1-2; 9 nucleotides line up with TRBD1. CDR1 is MNHEY, CDR2 SVGAGI, per germline. V shed 5 bases and J 5 bases; nucleotides not matched to a gene: 6. The CDR3 runs 14 residues.

DNA for the CDR3: TGTGCCAGCAGTTCAGGCGGGAGACCCACAGATACGCAGTATTTT. Protein sequence: CASSSGGRPTDTQYF. The genes are TRBV6-5 and TRBJ2-3, with 7 positions matching TRBD2. This CDR3 has 15 amino acids. CDR1 and CDR2 from the germline V gene are MNHEY and SVGAGI. With 4 bases clipped from V and 2 bases from J, the junction kept 6 bases outside the gene matches.

The chain uses TRBV23-1 and TRBJ2-7; the match to TRBD1 covers 10 bases. TRBV23-1 is an ORF, and what it does is uncertain. V lost 3 bases and J lost 4; bases outside the gene matches: 3. The CDR3 loop spans 14 amino acids. CDR3 amino acids: CASSHQGQGYEQYF. CDR3 DNA sequence: TGCGCCAGCAGTCATCAGGGACAGGGGTACGAGCAGTACTTC.

The genes are TRBV7-9 and TRBJ1-1; TRBD1 matches 7 bases. Germline values: CDR1 SEHNR, CDR2 FQNEAQ (reference sequence). This CDR3 is built from 16 residues. Germline trimming cut 1 base from V and 1 base from J; bases unmatched to any gene: 6. The DNA for the CDR3 is TGTGCCAGCAGCTTAGGAGACAGGGTTGGGAACACTGAAGCTTTCTTT. It specifies CASSLGDRVGNTEAFF. Full variable domain (outside the CDR3, taken from reference TRBV7-9 and TRBJ1-1): DTGVSQNPRHKITKRGQNVTFRCDPISEHNRLYWYRQTLGQGPEFLTYFQNEAQLEKSRLLSDRFSAERPKGSFSTLEIQRTEQGDSAMYLCASSLGDRVGNTEAFFGQGTRLTVV.

The V gene is TRBV19, the J gene TRBJ1-6, with TRBD1 identical over 7 bases. V lost 6 bases and J lost 7; bases outside the gene matches: 6. The CDR3 is 14 amino acids. Germline CDR1 and CDR2: LNHDA and SQIVND (reference sequence). CDR3 in DNA: TGTGCCAGTAGCCAGGGACAGAGAAATTCACCCCTCCACTTT. It encodes CASSQGQRNSPLHF.

On this clone itself: The same CDR3 is also encoded by other DNA sequences in this sample. This chain uses TRBV29-1 with TRBJ1-1; D might be TRBD1 (5 bases). The CDR3 is made up of 13 amino acids. The V gene's germline CDR1 is SQVTM and CDR2 ANQGSEA. V lost 4 bases to trimming and J lost 1 base, with 10 bases between them. The CDR3 here is CSVVGGWNTEAFF. For the CDR3, the DNA is TGCAGCGTTGTGGGGGGGTGGAACACTGAAGCTTTCTTT.

The chain combines TRBV25-1 with TRBJ2-2, with a tentative D call TRBD2 (6 bases). Deletions cut 5 bases from V and 6 bases from J, with 16 bases between. CDR3 size: 15 residues. The germline CDR1 and CDR2 sequences are MGHDK and SYGVNS. CDR3: CASSPTRGDAGELFF. DNA for the CDR3: TGTGCCAGCAGTCCGACTAGAGGCGACGCCGGGGAGCTGTTTTTT.

J is TRBJ1-3 and V is TRBV4-3; D gene ambiguous. CDR3 length equals 15 residues. Between the trimmed V and J ends, which lost 0 bases and 4 bases, there was a span of 10 bases. The V gene's germline CDR1 is LGHNA and CDR2 YSLEER. CDR3: CASSQDITAGNTIYF. The CDR3 coding sequence is TGCGCCAGCAGCCAAGATATAACAGCAGGAAACACCATATATTTT.

This chain links TRBV10-3 with TRBJ2-5; TRBD1 matches at 7 bases. Germline V CDR1 and CDR2: ENHRY, SYGVKD. This CDR3 spans 15 amino acids. After removal of 5 bases from V and 4 bases from J, the junction contained 10 bases not matched to a gene. CDR3 sequence reads: CAISRGQGKGETQYF. In DNA form, the CDR3 reads TGTGCCATCAGTAGGGGGCAGGGGAAGGGAGAGACCCAGTACTTC.

The chain is built from TRBV28 and TRBJ1-5; 8 bases align to TRBD1. Germline V CDR1 and CDR2: MDHEN, SYDVKM. The CDR3 is 15 amino acids. V shed 5 bases and J 6 bases; nucleotides not matched to a gene: 9. CDR3 protein: CASSLSTGVGQPQHF. In nucleotides, the CDR3 is TGTGCCAGCAGTCTCTCGACAGGGGTGGGTCAGCCCCAGCATTTT.